This T cell receptor beta chain comes out of a study of metastatic and nonmetastatic thyroid tumors. Study in general: A comparison of repertoires was made across blood and tumor or nodule tissue from malignant and benign thyroid patients.

Germline V gene data show CDR1 as MNHNS and CDR2 as SASEGT. V was trimmed by 7 bases and J by 2 bases, leaving 15 bases between them. The CDR3 has 14 residues. Turning to this clone: Its matching antigen is unknown.

As handled by the study authors: To classify distant metastasis in papillary thyroid cancer, a model was built from CDR3 differences across clinicopathological groups. TCRdb re-called the PCR reads with MiXCR. The authors' filters were not applied to this entry. The data hold roughly 40,000 clones, with about 17% observed a single time. Thyroid surgery was preceded by no treatment in any patient. Study-wide points: Benign nodules were reported to have significantly lower TCR beta diversity than malignant thyroid tumors, in blood and tumor.

The clonotype was recovered from a female donor with papillary thyroid cancer or a benign thyroid nodule (not recorded which). Some clones in this sample may be carry-over from other donors' samples. The specimen sequenced was blood. The chain joins TRBV6-1 to TRBJ2-7; D is perhaps TRBD2 (6 bases). In DNA, the CDR3 is TGTGCCAGCAATGCCCCTAGACTAGCCTACGAGCAGTACTTC. Translation: CASNAPRLAYEQYF.